What follows are 12 T cell receptor beta chains derived from one specimen sequenced in a study of blood T cell repertoires in COVID-19. The table came from immunoSEQ multiplex PCR; TCRdb's copy has only in-frame clones and leaves some out. The sample shows roughly 160,000 clones, 90% of them seen only once. The specimen was peripheral blood. The receptors stem from a man aged 45 to 65 with acute or convalescent COVID-19.

The V gene is TRBV18, the J gene TRBJ1-6; 10 bases line up with TRBD1. Germline lookup yields CDR1 KGHSH and CDR2 LQKENI. The V and J ends lost 6 bases and 8 bases, in that order; junction bases with no gene match: 10. The length of the CDR3 is 16 residues. CDR3 nucleotides: TGTGCCAGCTCCCCATTCAGGGGGACAGGGGATTCACCCCTCCACTTT. Translating gives CASSPFRGTGDSPLHF.

The CDR3 loop is CASRVAGNEQFF. CDR3 coding DNA: TGTGCCAGCAGGGTAGCGGGAAATGAGCAGTTCTTC. The chain has TRBV2 and TRBJ2-1; 8 positions match TRBD2. Germline V gives CDR1 SNHLY, CDR2 FYNNEI. J was trimmed by 7 bases and V by 6 bases; bases with no gene match: 2. The CDR3 consists of 12 residues. Full variable domain (rest looked up from reference TRBV2 and TRBJ2-1): EPEVTQTPSHQVTQMGQEVILRCVPISNHLYFYWYRQILGQKVEFLVSFYNNEISEKSEIFDDQFSVERPDGSNFTLKIRSTKLEDSAMYFCASRVAGNEQFFGPGTRLTVL.

This rearrangement joins TRBV7-2 to TRBJ2-3, with TRBD2 matching 11 bases. The CDR3 has 13 amino acids. Germline values: CDR1 SGHTA, CDR2 FQGNSA. V shed 4 bases, J shed 9 bases, and the junction held 3 bases outside the gene matches. CDR3 in DNA: TGTGCCAGCAGCTCTAGCGGGGGGCAGACGCAGTATTTT. Translated: CASSSSGGQTQYF.

CDR3 sequence: CASSPPKSGGQETQYF. CDR3 DNA: TGTGCCAGCTCACCACCTAAGAGCGGGGGGCAAGAGACCCAGTACTTC. J is TRBJ2-5 and V is TRBV18; 9 bases are a match to TRBD2. CDR1 and CDR2 (germline): KGHSH, LQKENI. V was pared by 0 bases and J by 2 bases, with 4 bases of the junction left unmatched. This CDR3 contains 16 residues.

The rearrangement joins TRBV19 to TRBJ2-5; 7 positions agree with TRBD1. The junction had 5 bases not matched to a gene; V was cut back by 3 bases and J by 1 base. There are 15 residues in the CDR3. From germline, CDR1 is LNHDA and CDR2 SQIVND (reference sequence). The CDR3 sequence is CASSINRDSQETQYF. CDR3 DNA: TGTGCCAGTAGTATCAACCGGGACAGCCAAGAGACCCAGTACTTC.

The chain is built from TRBV4-1 and TRBJ1-2, with D perhaps matching TRBD1 (5 bases). The ends were cut back, 2 bases at V and 2 bases at J, with 12 bases in the middle. The CDR3 runs to 15 residues. Looked up from germline, CDR1 is MGHRA and CDR2 is YSYEKL. The CDR3 DNA is TGCGCCAGCAGCCAATTTCAGGGTACAAACTATGGCTACACCTTC. Translated, it gives CASSQFQGTNYGYTF.

This clone was found a few times. This rearrangement joins TRBV6-5 to TRBJ2-1; 9 bases match TRBD2. Germline V gene data show CDR1 as MNHEY and CDR2 as SVGAGI. Germline trimming cut 5 bases from V and 2 bases from J; bases unmatched to any gene: 4. The CDR3 totals 15 residues. CDR3 amino acids: CASSLSGGTYNEQFF. The CDR3 region has the DNA TGTGCCAGCAGTCTTAGCGGGGGTACCTACAATGAGCAGTTCTTC.

This chain connects TRBV29-1 to TRBJ2-3; no clear D. Germline V gene data show CDR1 as SQVTM and CDR2 as ANQGSEA. The CDR3 covers 15 residues. V lost 4 bases, J lost 0 bases, and 14 bases lay in between. The DNA for the CDR3 is TGCAGCGTTGCCCTCGGCAGGCTGAGCACAGATACGCAGTATTTT. It is translated as CSVALGRLSTDTQYF.

V and J are TRBV6-5 and TRBJ1-1; D not resolved. Germline loops: CDR1 MNHEY, CDR2 SVGAGI. The CDR3 contains 15 residues. V lost 0 bases and J lost 4, with 12 bases in between. The CDR3 region has the DNA TGTGCCAGCAGTTACTCTTACGGGTATGCCACTGAAGCTTTCTTT. Its protein product is CASSYSYGYATEAFF.

This clone was detected a few times. The chain recombines TRBV5-4 with TRBJ2-5, with TRBD2 matching over 9 bases. Germline assignment: CDR1 SGHNT and CDR2 YYREEE (reference sequence). V trimming: 1 base; J trimming: 0 bases; junction bases outside the gene matches: 4. The CDR3 sequence is 16 residues long. The CDR3 coding sequence is TGTGCCAGCAGCTTGTTTAGCGGGAGTGACCAAGAGACCCAGTACTTC. Translated, it gives CASSLFSGSDQETQYF.

The CDR3 is CASSLSGRAKDEQYF. The CDR3 DNA is TGCGCCAGCAGCTTGAGCGGGAGGGCCAAGGACGAGCAGTACTTC. The chain couples TRBV5-1 to TRBJ2-7, with TRBD2 matching over 10 bases. Germline loops: CDR1 SGHRS, CDR2 YFSETQ. The CDR3 contains 15 residues. The trim removed 1 base at V and 5 bases at J, leaving 6 bases unmatched.

The chain employs TRBV10-3 and TRBJ1-5; 12 bases fit TRBD1. This CDR3 is 16 amino acids long. Germline V gives CDR1 ENHRY, CDR2 SYGVKD. V was pared by 0 bases and J by 7 bases, with 4 bases of the junction left unmatched. For the CDR3, the DNA is TGTGCCATCAGTGAGTCGGCGGGGACAGGGGGCCAGCCCCAGCATTTT. Protein sequence: CAISESAGTGGQPQHF.